Described below is a single TCR beta chain sequence and its context. The specificity of this receptor is unknown. No clone much larger than this one lies a single base away; base qualities are absent. The germline V gene supplies CDR1 MDHEN and CDR2 SYDVKM. Spanning cysteine to phenylalanine, the CDR3 consists of 12 amino acids. Of all the DNA, just the CDR3 is kept, 36 bases in frame from base 1. The sample comes from a study of technical replicates of blood from a few donors (dated by TCRdb to between 2016 and 2019). The method was the immunoSEQ multiplex PCR assay. Sourced from immuneACCESS, this table was stored by TCRdb with only in-frame sequences that have V and J called. A share of the clones is absent; for the studies checked, an unresolved V gene accounts for under half, and the remainder has no known explanation. Recorded for this sample are 85,000 or so clones; 94% of them occurred a single time. The top ten clonotypes cover under 0.3% of the sample.

Source material: T cells isolated from PBMCs. This clonotype originated in a human donor in good health. In this chain, TRBV28 is recombined with TRBJ2-3, with TRBD2 matching 9 junction bases. The CDR3 reads as follows: CVIAGGTDTQYF. The bases read TGTGTAATAGCGGGGGGCACAGATACGCAGTATTTT.